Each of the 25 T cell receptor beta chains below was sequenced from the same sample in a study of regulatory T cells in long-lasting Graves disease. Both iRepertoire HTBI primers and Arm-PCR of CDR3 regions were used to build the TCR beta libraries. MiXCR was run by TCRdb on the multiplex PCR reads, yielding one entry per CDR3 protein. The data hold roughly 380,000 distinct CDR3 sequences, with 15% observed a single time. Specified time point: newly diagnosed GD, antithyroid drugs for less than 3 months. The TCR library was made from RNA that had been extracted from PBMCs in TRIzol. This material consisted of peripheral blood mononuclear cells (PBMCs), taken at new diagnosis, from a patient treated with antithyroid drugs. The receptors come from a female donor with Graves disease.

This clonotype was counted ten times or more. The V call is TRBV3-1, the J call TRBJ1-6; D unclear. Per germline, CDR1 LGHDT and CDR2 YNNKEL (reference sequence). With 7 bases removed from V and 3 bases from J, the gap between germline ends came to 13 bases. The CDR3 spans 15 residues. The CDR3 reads CASNRNGDYNSPLHF. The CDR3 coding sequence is TGTGCCAGCAACCGGAATGGAGACTATAATTCACCCCTCCACTTT.

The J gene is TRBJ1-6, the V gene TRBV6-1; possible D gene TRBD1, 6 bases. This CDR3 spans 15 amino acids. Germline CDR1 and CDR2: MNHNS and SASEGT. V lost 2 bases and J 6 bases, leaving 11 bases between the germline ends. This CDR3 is CASSELGQFNSPLHF. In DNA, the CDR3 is TGTGCCAGCAGTGAACTCGGACAGTTTAATTCACCCCTCCACTTT.

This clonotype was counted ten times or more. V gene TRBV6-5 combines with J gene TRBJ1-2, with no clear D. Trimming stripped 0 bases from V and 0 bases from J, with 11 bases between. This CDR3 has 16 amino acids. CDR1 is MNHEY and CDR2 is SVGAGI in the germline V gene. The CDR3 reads CASSYSTVKPNYGYTF. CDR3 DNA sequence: TGTGCCAGCAGTTACTCGACGGTGAAACCTAACTATGGCTACACCTTC.

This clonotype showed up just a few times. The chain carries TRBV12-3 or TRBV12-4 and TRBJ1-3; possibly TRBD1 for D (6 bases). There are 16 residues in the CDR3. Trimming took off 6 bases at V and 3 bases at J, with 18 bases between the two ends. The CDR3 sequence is CASRLPGTSIGNTIYF. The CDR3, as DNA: TGTGCCAGCAGACTCCCAGGGACATCGATTGGAAACACCATATATTTT.

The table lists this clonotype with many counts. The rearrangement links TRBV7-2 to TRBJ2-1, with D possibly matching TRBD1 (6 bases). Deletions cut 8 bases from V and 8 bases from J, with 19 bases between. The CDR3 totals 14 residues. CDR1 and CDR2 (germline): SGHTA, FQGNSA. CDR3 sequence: CASLLGALWDEQFF. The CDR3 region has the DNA TGTGCCAGCCTCCTGGGGGCACTTTGGGATGAGCAGTTCTTC.

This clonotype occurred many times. In DNA form, the CDR3 reads TGTGCCAGCAGCCAAACGACAGGGGGCTATGGCTACACCTTC. Translated, it gives CASSQTTGGYGYTF. The chain couples TRBV11-2 to TRBJ1-2, with 9 bases fitting TRBD1. V trimming: 5 bases; J trimming: 4 bases; junction bases outside the gene matches: 5. The CDR3 has 14 residues. Germline V gives CDR1 SGHAT, CDR2 FQNNGV.

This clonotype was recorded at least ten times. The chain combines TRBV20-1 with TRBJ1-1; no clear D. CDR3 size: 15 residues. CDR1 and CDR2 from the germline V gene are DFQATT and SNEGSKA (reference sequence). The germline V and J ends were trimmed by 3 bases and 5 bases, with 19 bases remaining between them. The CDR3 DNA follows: TGCAGTGCTAGTTCTCAAAAGGCCCGAAGGACTGAAGCTTTCTTT. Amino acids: CSASSQKARRTEAFF.

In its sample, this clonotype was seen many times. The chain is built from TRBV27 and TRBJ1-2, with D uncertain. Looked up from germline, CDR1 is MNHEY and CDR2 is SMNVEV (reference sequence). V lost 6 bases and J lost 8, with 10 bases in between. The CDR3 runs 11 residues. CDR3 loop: CASRSVEGYTF. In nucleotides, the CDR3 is TGTGCCAGCAGATCCGTCGAAGGCTACACCTTC.

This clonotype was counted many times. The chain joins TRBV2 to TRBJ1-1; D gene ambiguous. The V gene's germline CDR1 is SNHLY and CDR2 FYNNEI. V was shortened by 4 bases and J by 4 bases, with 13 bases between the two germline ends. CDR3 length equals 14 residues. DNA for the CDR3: TGTGCCAGCAGTGTAGAGGAGGGAGGCACTGAAGCTTTCTTT. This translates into CASSVEEGGTEAFF.

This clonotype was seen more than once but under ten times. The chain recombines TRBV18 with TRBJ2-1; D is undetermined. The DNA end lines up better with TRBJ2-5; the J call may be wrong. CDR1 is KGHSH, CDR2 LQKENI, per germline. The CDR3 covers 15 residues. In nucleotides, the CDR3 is TGTGCCAGCTCACCACTGTTCGGTGCCCAAGAGACCCAGTACTTC. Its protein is CASSPLFGAQETQYF.

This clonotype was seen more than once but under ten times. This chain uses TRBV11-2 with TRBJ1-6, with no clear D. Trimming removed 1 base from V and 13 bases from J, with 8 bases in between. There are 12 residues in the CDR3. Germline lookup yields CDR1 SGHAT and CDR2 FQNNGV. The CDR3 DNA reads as TGTGCCAGCAGCTTAGTCGGGTTTCCCCTCCACTTT. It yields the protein CASSLVGFPLHF.

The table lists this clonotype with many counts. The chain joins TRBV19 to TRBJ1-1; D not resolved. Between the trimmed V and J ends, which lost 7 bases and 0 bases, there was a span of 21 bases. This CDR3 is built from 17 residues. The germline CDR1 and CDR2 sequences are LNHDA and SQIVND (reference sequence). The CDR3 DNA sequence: TGTGCCAGTATAAGGGTTGGGAGGTTCGACTTGAACACTGAAGCTTTCTTT. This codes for CASIRVGRFDLNTEAFF.

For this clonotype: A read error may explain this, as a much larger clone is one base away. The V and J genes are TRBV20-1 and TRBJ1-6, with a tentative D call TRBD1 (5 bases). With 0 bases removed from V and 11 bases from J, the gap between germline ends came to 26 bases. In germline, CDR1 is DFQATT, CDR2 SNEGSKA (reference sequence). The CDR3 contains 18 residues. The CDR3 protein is CSARDGGTSVSGNPPLHF. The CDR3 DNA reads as TGCAGTGCTAGAGATGGAGGGACGTCAGTATCAGGGAATCCACCCCTCCACTTT.

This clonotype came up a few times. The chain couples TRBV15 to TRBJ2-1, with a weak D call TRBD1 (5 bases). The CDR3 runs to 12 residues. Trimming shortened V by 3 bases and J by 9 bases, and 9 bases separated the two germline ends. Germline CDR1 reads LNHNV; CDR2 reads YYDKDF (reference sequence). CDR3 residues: CATSSQGSEQFF. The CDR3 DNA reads TGTGCCACCAGCAGCCAGGGTAGTGAGCAGTTCTTC. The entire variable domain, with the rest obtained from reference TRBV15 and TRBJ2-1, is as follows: DAMVIQNPRYQVTQFGKPVTLSCSQTLNHNVMYWYQQKSSQAPKLLFHYYDKDFNNEADTPDNFQSRRPNTSFCFLDIRSPGLGDTAMYLCATSSQGSEQFFGPGTRLTVL.

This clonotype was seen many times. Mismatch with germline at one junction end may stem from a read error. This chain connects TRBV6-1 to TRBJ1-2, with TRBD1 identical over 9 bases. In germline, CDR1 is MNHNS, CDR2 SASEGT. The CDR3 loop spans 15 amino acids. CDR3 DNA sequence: TGTGCCAGCAGTCAAGCGGGACAGGGAGGCTATGGCTACACCTTC. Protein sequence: CASSQAGQGGYGYTF.

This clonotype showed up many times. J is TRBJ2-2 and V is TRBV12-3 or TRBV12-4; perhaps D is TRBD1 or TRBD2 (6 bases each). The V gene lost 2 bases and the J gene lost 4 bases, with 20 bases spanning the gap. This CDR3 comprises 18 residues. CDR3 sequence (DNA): TGTGCCAGCAGTTTAAATCGGGGGCTAACGTTTAGCACCGGGGAGCTGTTTTTT. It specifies CASSLNRGLTFSTGELFF.

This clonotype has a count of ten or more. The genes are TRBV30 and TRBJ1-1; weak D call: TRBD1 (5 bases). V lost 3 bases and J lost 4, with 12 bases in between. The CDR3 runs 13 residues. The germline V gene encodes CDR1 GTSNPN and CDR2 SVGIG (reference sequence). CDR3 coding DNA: TGTGCCTGGAGGGGCAGGGCGAGCACTGAAGCTTTCTTT. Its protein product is CAWRGRASTEAFF.

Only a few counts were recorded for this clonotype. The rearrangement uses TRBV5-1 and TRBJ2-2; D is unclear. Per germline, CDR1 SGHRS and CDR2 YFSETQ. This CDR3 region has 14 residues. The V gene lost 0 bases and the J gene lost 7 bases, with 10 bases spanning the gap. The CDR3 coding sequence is TGCGCCAGCAGCTTGGCTGGGCCCGGCGGGGAGCTGTTTTTT. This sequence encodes CASSLAGPGGELFF.

CDR3 nucleotide sequence: TGCGCCAGCAGCCCTCGACAGGGAGGAGAAAAACTGTTTTTT. Protein: CASSPRQGGEKLFF. The rearrangement joins TRBV5-1 to TRBJ1-4, with 7 bases fitting TRBD1. This CDR3 has 14 amino acids. In germline, CDR1 is SGHRS, CDR2 YFSETQ. The V segment lost 4 bases and the J segment 8 bases; nucleotides outside the gene matches: 8.

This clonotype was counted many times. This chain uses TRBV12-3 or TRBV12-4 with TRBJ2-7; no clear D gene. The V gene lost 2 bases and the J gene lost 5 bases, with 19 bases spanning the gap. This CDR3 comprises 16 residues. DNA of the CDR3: TGTGCCAGCAGTTTACACCCCCCGGCCGTGGATCACGAGCAGTACTTC. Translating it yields CASSLHPPAVDHEQYF.

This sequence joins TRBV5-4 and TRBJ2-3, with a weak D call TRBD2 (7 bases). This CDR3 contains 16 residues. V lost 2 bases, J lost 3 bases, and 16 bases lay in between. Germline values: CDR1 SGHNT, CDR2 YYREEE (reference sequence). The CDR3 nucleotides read TGTGCCAGCAGCTTTGGCGGGGGAGGGGGGACAGATACGCAGTATTTT. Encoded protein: CASSFGGGGGTDTQYF.

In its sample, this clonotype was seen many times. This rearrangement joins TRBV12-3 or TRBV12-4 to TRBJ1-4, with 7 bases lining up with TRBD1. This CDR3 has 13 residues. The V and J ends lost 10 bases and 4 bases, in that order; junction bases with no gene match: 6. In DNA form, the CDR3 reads TGTGCCATCAGGGACAGTGATAATGAAAAACTGTTTTTT. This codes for CAIRDSDNEKLFF.

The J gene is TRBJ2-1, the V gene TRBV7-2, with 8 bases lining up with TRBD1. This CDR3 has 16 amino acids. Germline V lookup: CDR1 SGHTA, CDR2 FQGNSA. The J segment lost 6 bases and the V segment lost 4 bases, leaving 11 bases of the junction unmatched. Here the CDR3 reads CASSSYGTGGINEQFF. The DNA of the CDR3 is TGTGCCAGCAGCTCATACGGGACAGGAGGAATCAATGAGCAGTTCTTC.

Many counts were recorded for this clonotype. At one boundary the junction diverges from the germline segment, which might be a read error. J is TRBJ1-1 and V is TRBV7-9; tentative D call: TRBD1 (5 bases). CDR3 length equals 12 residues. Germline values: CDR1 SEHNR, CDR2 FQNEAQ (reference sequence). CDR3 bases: TGTGCCAGCAGCTTAGCGGGGACTGGAGCTTTCTTT. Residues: CASSLAGTGAFF.

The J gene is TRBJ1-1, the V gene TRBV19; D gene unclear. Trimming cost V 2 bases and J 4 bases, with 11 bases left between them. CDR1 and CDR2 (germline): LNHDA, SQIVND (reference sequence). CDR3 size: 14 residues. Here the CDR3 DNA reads TGTGCCAGTAGTATAAGTACACGGGGCACTGAAGCTTTCTTT. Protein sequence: CASSISTRGTEAFF.